Below, one TCR beta chain is given with its context. Its target is unknown. This specimen comes from a study of cytomegalovirus exposure and HLA in healthy donors. General observations from the study: Per a prior analysis, the majority of TCR beta V segments were productive roughly 90% or roughly 30% of the time. The study reported that TCR beta sequences accurately predicted HLA-A and HLA-B alleles in most subjects. The study found most TCR sequences rare, yet found some public TCRs in many donors. As was reported, the classifier diagnosed cytomegalovirus status with high specificity and sensitivity.

V was clipped by 7 bases and J by 5 bases; unmatched bases: 6. The germline gives CDR1 MNHNS, CDR2 SASEGT. The CDR3 runs 13 residues. Primers for the PCR totalled 60 Vbeta and 13 Jbeta. The repertoire was sequenced with immunoSEQ multiplex PCR; TCRdb's copy has only in-frame clones and lacks some. The sample contains about 150,000 clones, more than 60% of which appear only once. The sequenced sample was PBMCs. This receptor was obtained from a man aged 18-30 years in good health and CMV-seropositive. The gene calls are TRBV6-1 and TRBJ2-5, with 8 positions matching TRBD1. The CDR3 coding sequence is TGTGCCAGCACCCAGGGGGCGGGGGAGACCCAGTACTTC. It specifies CASTQGAGETQYF.